The clone carrying this TCR beta chain has only a few counts. This record belongs to a study of blood T cell repertoires in COVID-19. The overall study: COVID-19 samples collected from the United States, Italy and Spain covered acute and convalescent phases. Sources were T cells, B-cell-depleted T cells, or PBMCs; the material itself was cDNA or gDNA.

The repertoire was sequenced with immunoSEQ multiplex PCR; TCRdb's copy has only in-frame clones and lacks some. The table shows 250,000 to 300,000 clones, with approximately 85% occurring only once. The CDR3 length is 18 residues. CDR1 is SEHNR and CDR2 is FQNEAQ in the germline V gene (reference sequence). V gave up 5 bases and J gave up 5 bases; unmatched junction bases: 12. The TCR was taken from a man aged 45-60 years with active or convalescent COVID-19. The chain uses TRBV7-9 and TRBJ2-2; 12 positions match TRBD2. The sequenced sample consisted of peripheral blood. The CDR3 region is CASSGPPLAGGSTGELFF. The CDR3 bases are TGTGCCAGCAGCGGACCCCCCCTAGCGGGAGGGAGTACCGGGGAGCTGTTTTTT.